The 4 T cell receptor beta chains presented below share a single source sample, sequenced in a study of tumor-infiltrating lymphocytes in oesophageal squamous cell carcinoma. A single record per CDR3 protein comes from TCRdb applying MiXCR to the PCR reads. In the table there are approximately 6,000 distinct CDR3 sequences, nearly 15% of which are singletons. Sequenced material: normal esophageal tissue next to the tumor. These receptors originate from a male donor with esophageal squamous cell carcinoma.

The sample holds a few counts of this clonotype. The chain combines TRBV19 with TRBJ2-3; D is perhaps TRBD2 (7 bases). The CDR3 runs 13 residues. Germline CDR1 is LNHDA and CDR2 is SQIVND (reference sequence). V was pared by 5 bases and J by 6 bases, with 12 bases between. For the CDR3, the DNA is TGTGCCAGTAGTGTAGGGGGGGCGGATACGCAGTATTTT. Protein sequence: CASSVGGADTQYF.

The sample holds one count of this clonotype. No DNA is shown, since the ends of the CDR3 on it are uncertain; the CDR3 is the one TCRdb lists. The genes are TRBV5-5 and TRBJ2-6; TRBD2 is taken as the D call from the table, unchecked against the DNA. Germline lookup yields CDR1 SGHKS and CDR2 YYEKEE (reference sequence). Counting both end residues, the CDR3 totals 13 amino acids. The CDR3 here is CASSLEGRLHLRF.

This clonotype qualifies as medium-sized. The junction departs from the called germline gene at one end, perhaps through a read error. This sequence joins TRBV7-7 and TRBJ2-1; weak D call: TRBD2 (5 bases). Germline CDR1 and CDR2: SSHAT and FNYEAQ (reference sequence). The CDR3 runs to 16 residues. In nucleotides, the CDR3 is TGTGCTAGCAGCTCATCCACCGGACTCTCCTACAATGAGCAGTTCTTC. Amino acids: CASSSSTGLSYNEQFF.

The chain carries TRBV5-5 and TRBJ1-4, with a weak D call TRBD1 (5 bases). Germline V lookup: CDR1 SGHKS, CDR2 YYEKEE (reference sequence). V lost 5 bases, J lost 0 bases, and 20 bases lay in between. The CDR3 contains 18 residues. The CDR3 sequence: CASSPWFQGEATNEKLFF. CDR3 nucleotides: TGTGCCAGCAGTCCGTGGTTCCAGGGTGAGGCAACTAATGAAAAACTGTTTTTT.